The 14 T cell receptor beta chains below all came from one sample that was sequenced in a study of T cell clonotyping in hematopoietic cell transplantation. Profiling relied on immunoSEQ multiplex PCR, and the TCRdb table lists in-frame clones only, not all of them. The sample has around 1,500 clones; nearly 90% are singletons. The source was peripheral blood mononuclear cells, collected 180 days after allogeneic stem cell transplant. The receptors were gathered from a female patient in her forties or fifties who had an allogeneic stem cell transplant from an unrelated donor, so T cells may come from the graft donor. Some clones in this sample may be carry-over from other donors' samples.

V usage is TRBV27 and J usage is TRBJ1-1; D is unclear. V dropped 5 bases and J dropped 5 bases, with 12 bases sitting between them. This CDR3 is 13 amino acids long. Germline CDR1 is MNHEY and CDR2 is SMNVEV (reference sequence). CDR3 in DNA: TGTGCCAGCAGTCCTTCTCTTTGGACTGAAGCTTTCTTT. It specifies CASSPSLWTEAFF.

V is TRBV7-3 and J is TRBJ2-5, with 7 bases matching TRBD2. The CDR3 totals 14 residues. Germline CDR1 reads SGHTA; CDR2 reads FQGTGA. Unmatched junction bases numbered 0, after V lost 2 bases and J lost 0 bases. The CDR3 loop is CASSLRGDQETQYF. The CDR3 DNA follows: TGTGCCAGCAGCTTACGGGGGGACCAAGAGACCCAGTACTTC.

This chain links TRBV5-8 with TRBJ1-5; no firm D call. V lost 6 bases and J 4 bases, leaving 8 bases between the germline ends. There are 12 residues in the CDR3. Looked up from germline, CDR1 is SGHTS and CDR2 is YDEGEE. As DNA, the CDR3 is TGTGCCAGCACCCTTCGTAATCAGCCCCAGCATTTT. Encoded protein: CASTLRNQPQHF.

This clone occurred once. DNA for the CDR3: TGTGCCAGCAGCTCGAGGCCAGCAGAAATGAACACTGAAGCTTTCTTT. Its translation is CASSSRPAEMNTEAFF. This chain connects TRBV5-8 to TRBJ1-1; D is uncertain. With 3 bases removed from V and 0 bases from J, the gap between germline ends came to 15 bases. The CDR3 runs to 16 residues. Germline assignment: CDR1 SGHTS and CDR2 YDEGEE.

Sample share makes this clone hyperexpanded. The chain combines TRBV6-5 with TRBJ2-7, with D possibly matching TRBD1 (7 bases). CDR1 and CDR2 from the germline V gene are MNHEY and SVGAGI. This CDR3 has 15 amino acids. Between the trimmed V and J ends, which lost 2 bases and 1 base, there was a span of 12 bases. The DNA of the CDR3 is TGTGCCAGCAGTTACGAGGCAGGGGGGTCCTACGAGCAGTACTTC. Translating gives CASSYEAGGSYEQYF.

The rearrangement links TRBV10-3 to TRBJ1-1; no clear D. Looked up from germline, CDR1 is ENHRY and CDR2 is SYGVKD. This CDR3 is 13 amino acids long. The germline V and J ends were trimmed by 2 bases and 2 bases, with 6 bases remaining between them. The CDR3 DNA reads as TGTGCCATCAGTGAGACAGAAAACACTGAAGCTTTCTTT. This translates into CAISETENTEAFF.

CDR3 nucleotides: TGTGCCAGCAGCGTAGGGGACCATGAGCAGTTCTTC. It specifies CASSVGDHEQFF. This chain joins TRBV9 and TRBJ2-1, with D possibly called TRBD1 or TRBD2 (5 bases each). The CDR3 is 12 residues long. CDR1 and CDR2 (germline): SGDLS, YYNGEE. V was trimmed by 0 bases and J by 8 bases, leaving 6 bases between them.

This chain connects TRBV6-1 to TRBJ2-6; unclear D gene. CDR1 and CDR2 from the germline V gene are MNHNS and SASEGT. V lost 0 bases to trimming and J lost 0 bases, with 3 bases between them. The CDR3 is 15 amino acids. The CDR3 loop is CASSEASSGANVLTF. As DNA, the CDR3 is TGTGCCAGCAGTGAAGCTAGCTCTGGGGCCAACGTCCTGACTTTC.

The genes are TRBV7-3 and TRBJ2-3, with D perhaps TRBD2 (6 bases). Germline V gene data show CDR1 as SGHTA and CDR2 as FQGTGA. This CDR3 contains 17 residues. V lost 0 bases, J lost 7 bases, and 20 bases lay in between. The CDR3 nucleotides are TGTGCCAGCAGCTTAACGGGCCTAGCGAGAACTTCTAATACGCAGTATTTT. It is translated as CASSLTGLARTSNTQYF.

The rearrangement joins TRBV5-8 to TRBJ1-2; possibly TRBD1 for D (5 bases). Germline CDR1 and CDR2: SGHTS and YDEGEE. The CDR3 length is 14 residues. V lost 0 bases and J lost 8, with 14 bases in between. CDR3 nucleotides: TGTGCCAGCAGCTTGGGGGGCCTGAGGGTCGGCTACACCTTC. Protein sequence: CASSLGGLRVGYTF.

This chain links TRBV6-1 with TRBJ2-1; 9 bases fit TRBD2. After removal of 1 base from V and 9 bases from J, the junction contained 7 bases not matched to a gene. This CDR3 has 15 amino acids. Germline V CDR1 and CDR2: MNHNS, SASEGT. The DNA of the CDR3 is TGTGCCAGCAGTGAAGGACTAGCGGCCCCGTTTGAGCAGTTCTTC. This encodes CASSEGLAAPFEQFF.

The chain has TRBV6-1 and TRBJ2-6, with no clear D. V shed 6 bases and J shed 1 base, with 1 base lying between them. The CDR3 sequence is 12 residues long. CDR1 is MNHNS, CDR2 SASEGT, per germline. The CDR3 region has the DNA TGTGCCAGCAGATCTGGGGCCAACGTCCTGACTTTC. Translated: CASRSGANVLTF.

This chain uses TRBV6-6 with TRBJ2-3; D possibly matches TRBD1 or TRBD2 (5 bases each). From germline, CDR1 is MNHNY and CDR2 SVGAGI (reference sequence). CDR3 length: 11 residues. The V end lost 10 bases, the J end lost 6 bases, and 11 bases lay between the germline ends. The CDR3 protein is CATGEGDTQYF. CDR3 coding DNA: TGTGCCACGGGTGAGGGGGATACGCAGTATTTT.

V is TRBV5-1 and J is TRBJ2-7; 7 positions agree with TRBD1. This CDR3 is 14 amino acids long. V shed 0 bases and J 5 bases; nucleotides not matched to a gene: 5. Germline V CDR1 and CDR2: SGHRS, YFSETQ. The CDR3 DNA is TGCGCCAGCAGCTTGGGGGACAGATTCAACGAGCAGTACTTC. This gives the protein CASSLGDRFNEQYF.